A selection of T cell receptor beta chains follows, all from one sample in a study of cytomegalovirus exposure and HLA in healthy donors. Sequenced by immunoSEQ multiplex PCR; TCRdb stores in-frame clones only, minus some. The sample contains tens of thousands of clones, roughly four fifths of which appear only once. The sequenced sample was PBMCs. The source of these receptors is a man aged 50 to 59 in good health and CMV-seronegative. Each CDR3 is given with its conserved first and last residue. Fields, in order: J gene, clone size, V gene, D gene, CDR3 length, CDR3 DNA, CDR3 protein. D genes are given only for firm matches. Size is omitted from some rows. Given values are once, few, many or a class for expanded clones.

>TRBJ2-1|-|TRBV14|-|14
TGTGCCAGCAGCCCAATAGGCGGATGGAATGAGCAGTTCTTC
CASSPIGGWNEQFF
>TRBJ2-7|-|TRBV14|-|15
TGTGCCAGCAGCACCCTTACAGGGCTTGGCTACGAGCAGTACTTC
CASSTLTGLGYEQYF
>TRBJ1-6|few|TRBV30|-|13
TGTGCCTGGAGTCGGGACTCTAATTCACCCCTCCACTTT
CAWSRDSNSPLHF
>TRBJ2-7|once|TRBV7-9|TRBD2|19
TGTGCCAGCAGCTTAGTGGTTCTAGCGGGAGTCGGCGGGACCTACGAGCAGTACTTC
CASSLVVLAGVGGTYEQYF
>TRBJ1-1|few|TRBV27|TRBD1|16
TGTGCCAGCAGTTTAGACAGGGGGGTTTCGAACACTGAAGCTTTCTTT
CASSLDRGVSNTEAFF
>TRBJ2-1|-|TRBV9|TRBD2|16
TGTGCCAGCAGCGTCGATCGGGAGGGCCGTCACAATGAGCAGTTCTTC
CASSVDREGRHNEQFF
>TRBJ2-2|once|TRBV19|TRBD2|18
TGTGCCAGTAGTATAGAACGGACTAGCGGGAGCTTTACCGGGGAGCTGTTTTTT
CASSIERTSGSFTGELFF
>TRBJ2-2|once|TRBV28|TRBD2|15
TGTGCCAGCAGTTTAGGACTAGCGGGAGCCGGGGAGCTGTTTTTT
CASSLGLAGAGELFF
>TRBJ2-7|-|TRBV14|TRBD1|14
TGTGCCAGCAGCGCGGACAGGTGGCACTACGAGCAGTACTTC
CASSADRWHYEQYF
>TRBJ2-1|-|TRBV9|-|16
TGTGCCAGCAGCGTAGGGGGGGGGCTGGGGCACAATGAGCAGTTCTTC
CASSVGGGLGHNEQFF
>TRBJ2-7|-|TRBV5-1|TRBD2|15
TGCGCCAGCAGCTCTAGCGGGAGGGCCCAGTACGAGCAGTACTTC
CASSSSGRAQYEQYF
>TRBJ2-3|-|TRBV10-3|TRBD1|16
TGTGCCATCAGGGCTAACCGGGACAGAAGCACAGATACGCAGTATTTT
CAIRANRDRSTDTQYF
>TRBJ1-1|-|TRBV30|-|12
TGTGCCTGGAGTGCGAGGCCAGCTGAAGCTTTCTTT
CAWSARPAEAFF
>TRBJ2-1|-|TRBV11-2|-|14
TGTGCCAGCAGCCCTTACTCGACTGGCAATGAGCAGTTCTTC
CASSPYSTGNEQFF
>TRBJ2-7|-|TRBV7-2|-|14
TGTGCCAGCAGCGAGGGGGTGGCCTCCTACGAGCAGTACTTC
CASSEGVASYEQYF
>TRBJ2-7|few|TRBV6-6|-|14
TGTGCCAGCAGTTACGCACAGGGCACCTACGAGCAGTACTTC
CASSYAQGTYEQYF
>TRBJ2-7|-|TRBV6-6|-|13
TGTGCCAGCAGACTGGGACAAGCCTACGAGCAGTACTTC
CASRLGQAYEQYF
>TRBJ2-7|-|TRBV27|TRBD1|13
TGTGCCAGCAGTTTAGGGGCAGGGGGCGAGCAGTACTTC
CASSLGAGGEQYF
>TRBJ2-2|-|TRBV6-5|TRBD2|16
TGTGCCAGCAGTTACCGACTAGCGGGAGGTACCGGGGAGCTGTTTTTT
CASSYRLAGGTGELFF
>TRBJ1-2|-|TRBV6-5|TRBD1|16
TGTGCCAGCAGTTACTCGAAGCGGACAGGGGACTATGGCTACACCTTC
CASSYSKRTGDYGYTF
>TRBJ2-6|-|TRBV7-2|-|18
TGTGCCAGCAGCGCCCCCGGGACTGCCCTGGGAGGGGCCAACGTCCTGACTTTC
CASSAPGTALGGANVLTF
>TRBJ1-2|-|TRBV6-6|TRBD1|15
TGTGCCAGCAGTTCGGAACCGGACAGGGCCTATGGCTACACCTTC
CASSSEPDRAYGYTF
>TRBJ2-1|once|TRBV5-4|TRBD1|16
TGTGCCACCAATACCCTCGGGACAGCCTCCTACAATGAGCAGTTCTTC
CATNTLGTASYNEQFF
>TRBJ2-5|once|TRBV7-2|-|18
TGTGCCAGCAGCTTATCGGGATTTATACAGGGTGAGGGAGAGACCCAGTACTTC
CASSLSGFIQGEGETQYF
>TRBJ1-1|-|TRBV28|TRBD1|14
TGTGCCAGCACACAGGGACAGCTGAACACTGAAGCTTTCTTT
CASTQGQLNTEAFF
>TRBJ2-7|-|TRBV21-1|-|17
TGTGCCAGCAGCGTAATAAGGACTAGCGGATCCTCCTACGAGCAGTACTTC
CASSVIRTSGSSYEQYF
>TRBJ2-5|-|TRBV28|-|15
TGTGCCAGCAGTTCCCCTGGGAGCAGGGGTGAGACCCAGTACTTC
CASSSPGSRGETQYF
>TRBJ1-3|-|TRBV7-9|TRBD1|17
TGTGCCAGCAGCTTAGGTTCGGTCAGGGGGTCTGGAAACACCATATATTTT
CASSLGSVRGSGNTIYF
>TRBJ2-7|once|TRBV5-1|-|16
TGCGCCAGCCGGGCGGAAGTAGGGAGTAGGTCCTACGAGCAGTACTTC
CASRAEVGSRSYEQYF
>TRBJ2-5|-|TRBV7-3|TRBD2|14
TGTGCCAGCAGCTTCGAAGCGGGAAGGGAGACCCAGTACTTC
CASSFEAGRETQYF
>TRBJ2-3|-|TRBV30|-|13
TGTGCCTGGAGTGAGGACTTGGCAGATACGCAGTATTTT
CAWSEDLADTQYF
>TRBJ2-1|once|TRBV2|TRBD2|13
TGTGCCAGCGTGACTAGCGGGAATGCTGAGCAGTTCTTC
CASVTSGNAEQFF
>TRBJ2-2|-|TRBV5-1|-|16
TGCGCCAGCAGCTTGGTTGTGTCGGGGAACACCGGGGAGCTGTTTTTT
CASSLVVSGNTGELFF
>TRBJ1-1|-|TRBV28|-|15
TGTGCCAGCACCTCAATCTTTGGCATGAACACTGAAGCTTTCTTT
CASTSIFGMNTEAFF
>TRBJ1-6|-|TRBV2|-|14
TGTGCCAGCATGGCCGAGACAGTCAAATCACCCCTCCACTTT
CASMAETVKSPLHF
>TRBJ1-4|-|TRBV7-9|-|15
TGTGCCAGCAGCCGGCAACAGGGAATAGGGGAAAAACTGTTTTTT
CASSRQQGIGEKLFF
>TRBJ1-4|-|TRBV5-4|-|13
TGTGCCAGCTCGGGAATTGAGGAAGAAAAACTGTTTTTT
CASSGIEEEKLFF
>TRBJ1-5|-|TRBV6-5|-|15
TGTGCCAGCAGTCTAGGGCAGGGGTTTAGGCAGCCCCAGCATTTT
CASSLGQGFRQPQHF
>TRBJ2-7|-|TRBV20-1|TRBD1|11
TGCAGTGCTCGGACAGGGTACGAGCAGTACTTC
CSARTGYEQYF
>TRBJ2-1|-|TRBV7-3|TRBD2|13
TGTGCCAGCAGCTTAGCGGGAGGCAATGAGCAGTTCTTC
CASSLAGGNEQFF
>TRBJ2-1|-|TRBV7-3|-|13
TGTGCCAGCAGCTTAAGCGGAGACAGAGAGCAGTTCTTC
CASSLSGDREQFF
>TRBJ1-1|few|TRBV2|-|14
TGTGCCAGCAGTGCCCGACAGATCGGCACTGAAGCTTTCTTT
CASSARQIGTEAFF
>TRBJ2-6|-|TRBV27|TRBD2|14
TGTGCCAGCATGGCGGGGGCTGGGGCCAACGTCCTGACTTTC
CASMAGAGANVLTF
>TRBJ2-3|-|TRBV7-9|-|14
TGTGCCAGCAGCTTAGATGTCAGTTCAGATACGCAGTATTTT
CASSLDVSSDTQYF
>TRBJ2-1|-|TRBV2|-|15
TGTGCCAGCACCGGAACTAGCAGGAGAAACAATGAGCAGTTCTTC
CASTGTSRRNNEQFF
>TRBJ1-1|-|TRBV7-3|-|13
TGTGCCAGCAGCCCGACGCACAGAGCTGAAGCTTTCTTT
CASSPTHRAEAFF
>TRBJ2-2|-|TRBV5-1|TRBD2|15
TGCGCCAGCAGCTTTACTAGCGGGAACACCGGGGAGCTGTTTTTT
CASSFTSGNTGELFF
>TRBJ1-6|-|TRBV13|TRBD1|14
TGTGCCAGCAGGCGGACAGGCTTAGACTCACCCCTCCACTTT
CASRRTGLDSPLHF